These 26 T cell receptor beta chains share one sample of origin, sequenced in a study of beta chain features in type 1 diabetes. Points from the study as a whole: All four CD4+ subsets of Type 1 diabetes patients contained TCRB CDR3s that were moderately but significantly shorter.

Expressed TCRB transcripts got sequenced, as all isolated RNA was reverse transcribed. Assay used: immunoSEQ multiplex PCR; TCRdb lists only in-frame clones, some missing. The sample lists some 160,000 clones; roughly 9% were seen once. The antigens of these receptors remain unknown. Sequenced material: central memory CD4+ T cells from blood. These receptor sequences come from a woman in her thirties with type 1 diabetes.

This sequence joins TRBV4-1 and TRBJ2-5, with 10 bases matching TRBD2. V shed 2 bases, J shed 5 bases, and the junction held 14 bases outside the gene matches. The CDR3 length is 18 residues. Germline CDR1 and CDR2: MGHRA and YSYEKL. CDR3 sequence: CASSQIKAGGLFAETQYF. The CDR3 DNA follows: TGCGCCAGCAGCCAAATTAAAGCGGGAGGGCTTTTTGCGGAGACCCAGTACTTC.

The chain carries TRBV11-2 and TRBJ2-1; 8 bases are a match to TRBD1. The V and J ends lost 2 bases and 0 bases, in that order; junction bases with no gene match: 6. The CDR3 is 17 amino acids. Germline-derived CDR1 and CDR2 are SGHAT and FQNNGV. CDR3 DNA sequence: TGTGCCAGCAGCTTATGGACAGGGTCGAGCTCCTACAATGAGCAGTTCTTC. The encoded protein is CASSLWTGSSSYNEQFF.

The V call is TRBV10-3, the J call TRBJ2-3; D is unclear. There are 14 residues in the CDR3. V gave up 2 bases and J gave up 10 bases, with 16 bases separating them. CDR1 is ENHRY and CDR2 is SYGVKD in the germline V gene. The CDR3 is CAISEGYTEEAQYF. The CDR3 nucleotides are TGTGCCATCAGTGAGGGGTATACTGAAGAGGCGCAGTATTTT.

The rearrangement links TRBV7-9 to TRBJ1-1; no clear D. This CDR3 is 12 amino acids long. Trimming cost V 5 bases and J 0 bases, with 4 bases left between them. CDR1 is SEHNR and CDR2 is FQNEAQ in the germline V gene (reference sequence). In DNA form, the CDR3 reads TGTGCCAGCAGCGCGCTGAACACTGAAGCTTTCTTT. Its translation is CASSALNTEAFF.

The chain carries TRBV10-3 and TRBJ2-6; 9 nucleotides align to TRBD1. The germline CDR1 and CDR2 sequences are ENHRY and SYGVKD. V shed 11 bases, J shed 2 bases, and the junction held 10 bases outside the gene matches. This CDR3 contains 16 residues. CDR3 region: CAVMGQGIPGANVLTF. As DNA, the CDR3 is TGTGCCGTAATGGGACAGGGAATTCCTGGGGCCAACGTCCTGACTTTC.

The sample holds a few counts of this clone. The V and J genes are TRBV27 and TRBJ2-3; D might be TRBD2 (6 bases). CDR3 length equals 16 residues. The ends were cut back, 5 bases at V and 3 bases at J, with 18 bases in the middle. Looked up from germline, CDR1 is MNHEY and CDR2 is SMNVEV (reference sequence). In DNA form, the CDR3 reads TGTGCCAGCAGTCCCCCCGCGGGCCTAGCGACAGATACGCAGTATTTT. Its translation: CASSPPAGLATDTQYF.

This clone was counted a few times. A read error is possible here, since a much larger clone lies one base away. The V gene is TRBV4-1, the J gene TRBJ2-2; D unclear. Germline CDR1 MGHRA, CDR2 YSYEKL. Trimming removed 1 base from V and 7 bases from J, with 13 bases in between. CDR3 length: 15 amino acids. CDR3 bases: TGCGCCAGCAGCCAAGGAGCTCCAGGATTCGGGGAGCTGTTTTTT. Its protein is CASSQGAPGFGELFF.

This chain uses TRBV29-1 with TRBJ2-6; 9 bases align to TRBD1. Per the germline V gene, CDR1 is SQVTM and CDR2 is ANQGSEA. This CDR3 spans 15 amino acids. Losses at the gene ends were 4 bases for V and 1 base for J; bases not matched to a gene: 2. CDR3 sequence: CSVGQGGSGANVLTF. CDR3 bases: TGCAGCGTTGGACAGGGGGGTTCTGGGGCCAACGTCCTGACTTTC.

The genes are TRBV25-1 and TRBJ1-2, with TRBD1 matching 7 bases. The length of the CDR3 is 14 residues. With V trimmed by 7 bases and J by 6 bases, 11 bases remained unmatched. The germline CDR1 and CDR2 sequences are MGHDK and SYGVNS. CDR3: CASTAAQGFHGYTF. The CDR3 nucleotides are TGTGCCAGCACCGCAGCACAGGGGTTCCATGGCTACACCTTC.

The chain is built from TRBV6-6 and TRBJ1-2; weak D call: TRBD1 (6 bases). This CDR3 spans 14 amino acids. V gave up 11 bases and J gave up 4 bases, with 20 bases separating them. CDR1 and CDR2 (germline): MNHNY, SVGAGI (reference sequence). In DNA, the CDR3 is TGTGCCTGTCGACCGACAGGTTCCTTCTATGGCTACACCTTC. Its protein is CACRPTGSFYGYTF.

Comments on this clone: The junction departs from the called germline gene at one end, perhaps through a read error. This chain joins TRBV28 and TRBJ1-5, with D unclear. Germline assignment: CDR1 MDHEN and CDR2 SYDVKM. There are 11 residues in the CDR3. CDR3 in DNA: TGTGCCAGCAGTTACGACCGAAACAGTTTTTTC. It encodes CASSYDRNSFF.

This clone was seen a handful of times. The chain is built from TRBV25-1 and TRBJ1-2, with D uncertain. The CDR3 consists of 12 residues. V lost 2 bases and J lost 9, with 10 bases in between. Germline CDR1 and CDR2: MGHDK and SYGVNS. CDR3 bases: TGTGCCAGCAGTGAACTGTCCGGGAGCTACACCTTC. Protein sequence: CASSELSGSYTF.

The V and J genes are TRBV19 and TRBJ1-4, with 7 bases fitting TRBD1. V dropped 8 bases and J dropped 8; count of bases not matched to a gene: 8. Germline CDR1 reads LNHDA; CDR2 reads SQIVND (reference sequence). The CDR3 runs to 13 residues. CDR3 DNA sequence: TGTGCCAGTTCACGGGACAGATCCGAAAAACTGTTTTTT. Residues: CASSRDRSEKLFF.

Only a few counts were recorded for this clone. The chain employs TRBV2 and TRBJ2-7; 9 positions agree with TRBD1. Germline CDR1 is SNHLY and CDR2 is FYNNEI. The CDR3 totals 12 residues. The V gene end was trimmed by 8 bases and the J gene end by 4 bases; junction bases not matched to a gene: 3. DNA for the CDR3: TGTGCCAGCTCCGGGACAGGGTACGAGCAGTACTTC. It translates to CASSGTGYEQYF.

There are a few counts of this clone. The chain carries TRBV7-3 and TRBJ2-5, with TRBD2 identical over 7 bases. CDR3 length: 14 amino acids. Germline CDR1 is SGHTA and CDR2 is FQGTGA. The ends lost 1 base at V and 6 bases at J; junction bases unmatched: 5. CDR3 region: CASSLSGSQKTQYF. CDR3 bases: TGTGCCAGCAGCTTAAGCGGGAGTCAAAAGACCCAGTACTTC.

V is TRBV18 and J is TRBJ2-7, with 9 bases lining up with TRBD1. With 3 bases clipped from V and 2 bases from J, the junction kept 2 bases outside the gene matches. The CDR3 length is 14 residues. The germline CDR1 and CDR2 sequences are KGHSH and LQKENI. The DNA of the CDR3 is TGTGCCAGCTCACCGGGGACAGGGACCTACGAGCAGTACTTC. Translating it yields CASSPGTGTYEQYF.

The V and J genes are TRBV29-1 and TRBJ2-7; tentatively, D is TRBD1 (6 bases). The ends were cut back, 4 bases at V and 3 bases at J, with 22 bases in the middle. Germline CDR1 and CDR2: SQVTM and ANQGSEA. The CDR3 is made up of 16 amino acids. CDR3 sequence reads: CSVALTPDRPHYEQYF. The CDR3 nucleotides are TGCAGCGTTGCCTTAACGCCCGACAGGCCTCACTACGAGCAGTACTTC.

The chain carries TRBV5-1 and TRBJ2-7; tentative D call: TRBD1 (5 bases). The ends were cut back, 2 bases at V and 5 bases at J, with 8 bases in the middle. CDR3 length: 12 amino acids. Germline loops: CDR1 SGHRS, CDR2 YFSETQ. As DNA, the CDR3 is TGCGCCAGCAGCTTTCAAGGGGACGAGCAGTACTTC. Residues: CASSFQGDEQYF.

This clone turned up a few times. This chain uses TRBV10-3 with TRBJ2-7; 9 positions agree with TRBD1. In germline, CDR1 is ENHRY, CDR2 SYGVKD. The trim removed 6 bases at V and 8 bases at J, leaving 11 bases unmatched. The CDR3 extends over 14 amino acids. Here the CDR3 DNA reads TGTGCCATCAGAGCCGGACAGGGGTCTTGGAAGCAGTACTTC. Protein: CAIRAGQGSWKQYF.

This clone was recorded a few times. The chain employs TRBV30 and TRBJ1-5; no clear D gene. CDR1 and CDR2 from the germline V gene are GTSNPN and SVGIG (reference sequence). V lost 2 bases, J lost 1 base, and 6 bases lay in between. The CDR3 totals 13 residues. In DNA, the CDR3 is TGTGCCTGGAGTATGCGCAGCAATCAGCCCCAGCATTTT. This encodes CAWSMRSNQPQHF.

The gene calls are TRBV6-1 and TRBJ2-5; 7 positions match TRBD2. Germline trimming cut 3 bases from V and 5 bases from J; bases unmatched to any gene: 9. The germline gives CDR1 MNHNS, CDR2 SASEGT. The CDR3 has 15 amino acids. The CDR3 nucleotides read TGTGCCAGCAGTGATCTAGCGGTGGGTCATGAGACCCAGTACTTC. Protein product: CASSDLAVGHETQYF.

V usage is TRBV7-9 and J usage is TRBJ2-5; 7 bases match TRBD2. CDR1 is SEHNR, CDR2 FQNEAQ, per germline (reference sequence). The CDR3 has 14 amino acids. The trim removed 5 bases at V and 4 bases at J, leaving 7 bases unmatched. DNA of the CDR3: TGTGCCAGCAGCCAGAGAGCGGGATTAGAGACCCAGTACTTC. It yields the protein CASSQRAGLETQYF. Based on the CDR3 plus reference TRBV7-9 and TRBJ2-5, the full variable domain is DTGVSQNPRHKITKRGQNVTFRCDPISEHNRLYWYRQTLGQGPEFLTYFQNEAQLEKSRLLSDRFSAERPKGSFSTLEIQRTEQGDSAMYLCASSQRAGLETQYFGPGTRLLVL.

The chain recombines TRBV11-2 with TRBJ1-5, with TRBD1 matching over 9 bases. From germline, CDR1 is SGHAT and CDR2 FQNNGV. The CDR3 extends over 16 amino acids. V lost 5 bases, J lost 5 bases, and 10 bases stayed unmatched. The CDR3 region is CASSPDPRQGDQPQHF. In nucleotides, the CDR3 is TGTGCCAGCAGCCCAGACCCGCGACAGGGGGATCAGCCCCAGCATTTT. Looking up the rest from reference TRBV11-2 and TRBJ1-5 gives the full variable domain: EAGVAQSPRYKIIEKRQSVAFWCNPISGHATLYWYQQILGQGPKLLIQFQNNGVVDDSQLPKDRFSAERLKGVDSTLKIQPAKLEDSAVYLCASSPDPRQGDQPQHFGDGTRLSIL.

The chain recombines TRBV27 with TRBJ2-5; TRBD2 matches at 9 bases. The CDR3 extends over 14 amino acids. V trimming: 6 bases; J trimming: 5 bases; junction bases outside the gene matches: 7. Germline V gene data show CDR1 as MNHEY and CDR2 as SMNVEV (reference sequence). The CDR3 region has the DNA TGTGCCAGCAGATTAGCGGGGGCGGGGGAGACCCAGTACTTC. Translation: CASRLAGAGETQYF.

This clone was detected only a few times. The CDR3 loop reads CASSFPPGLANTQFF. Here the CDR3 DNA reads TGTGCCAGCAGCTTCCCCCCGGGACTAGCCAACACCCAGTTCTTC. This chain joins TRBV5-4 and TRBJ2-1; 9 nucleotides match TRBD2. V was clipped by 2 bases and J by 13 bases; unmatched bases: 13. Germline lookup yields CDR1 SGHNT and CDR2 YYREEE (reference sequence). CDR3 size: 15 residues.

The rearrangement links TRBV27 to TRBJ1-1; 12 bases are shared with TRBD1. The V gene's germline CDR1 is MNHEY and CDR2 SMNVEV (reference sequence). V trimming: 5 bases; J trimming: 5 bases; junction bases outside the gene matches: 6. The CDR3 sequence is 15 residues long. The CDR3 protein is CASSARDRGLTEAFF. The CDR3 DNA sequence: TGTGCCAGCAGTGCCCGGGACAGGGGGCTTACTGAAGCTTTCTTT.